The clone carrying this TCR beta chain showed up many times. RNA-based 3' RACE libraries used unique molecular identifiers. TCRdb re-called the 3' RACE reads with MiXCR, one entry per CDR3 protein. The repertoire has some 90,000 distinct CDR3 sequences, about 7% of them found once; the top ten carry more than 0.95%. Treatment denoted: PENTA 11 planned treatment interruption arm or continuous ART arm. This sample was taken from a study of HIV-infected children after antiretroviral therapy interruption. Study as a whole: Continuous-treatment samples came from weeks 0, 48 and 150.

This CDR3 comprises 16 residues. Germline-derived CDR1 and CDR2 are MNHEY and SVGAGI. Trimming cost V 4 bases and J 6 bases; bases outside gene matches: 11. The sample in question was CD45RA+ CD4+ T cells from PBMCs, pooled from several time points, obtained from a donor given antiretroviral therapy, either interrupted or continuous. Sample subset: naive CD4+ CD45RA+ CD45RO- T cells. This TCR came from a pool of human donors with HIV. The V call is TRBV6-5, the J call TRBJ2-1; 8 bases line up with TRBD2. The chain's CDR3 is CASSSPAGGGGNEQFF. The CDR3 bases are TGTGCCAGCAGTTCCCCTGCGGGAGGTGGGGGCAATGAGCAGTTCTTC.